This T cell receptor (beta chain) was captured by sequencing in a study of CD8 T cells in Susac syndrome. With random hexamers, about 0.5 to 1 ug RNA was reverse transcribed. TCR beta CDR3 was amplified by immunoSEQ covering 54 Vbeta and 13 Jbeta. MiXCR, applied by TCRdb to the immunoSEQ multiplex PCR reads, yields one record per CDR3 protein. The table has about 210,000 distinct CDR3 sequences, under 95% seen once; the top ten hold 0.1%. From blood CD8+ and CD4+ T cells, the TCR beta chain was sequenced. In contrast to the negatively isolated CD8+ and CD4+ T cells, TEMRA cells were FACS-enriched. Trimming removed 3 bases from V and 1 base from J; junction bases left unmatched: 6. The CDR3 has 16 residues. The germline CDR1 and CDR2 sequences are LNHDA and SQIVND (reference sequence).

The V call is TRBV19, the J call TRBJ1-5; TRBD1 aligns across 7 bases. The specimen was CD4+ T cells from PBMCs. This receptor was identified in a human donor in good health. CDR3 bases: TGTGCCAGTAGTATCCTTCCGGGACAGAGCAATCAGCCCCAGCATTTT. Translation gives CASSILPGQSNQPQHF.